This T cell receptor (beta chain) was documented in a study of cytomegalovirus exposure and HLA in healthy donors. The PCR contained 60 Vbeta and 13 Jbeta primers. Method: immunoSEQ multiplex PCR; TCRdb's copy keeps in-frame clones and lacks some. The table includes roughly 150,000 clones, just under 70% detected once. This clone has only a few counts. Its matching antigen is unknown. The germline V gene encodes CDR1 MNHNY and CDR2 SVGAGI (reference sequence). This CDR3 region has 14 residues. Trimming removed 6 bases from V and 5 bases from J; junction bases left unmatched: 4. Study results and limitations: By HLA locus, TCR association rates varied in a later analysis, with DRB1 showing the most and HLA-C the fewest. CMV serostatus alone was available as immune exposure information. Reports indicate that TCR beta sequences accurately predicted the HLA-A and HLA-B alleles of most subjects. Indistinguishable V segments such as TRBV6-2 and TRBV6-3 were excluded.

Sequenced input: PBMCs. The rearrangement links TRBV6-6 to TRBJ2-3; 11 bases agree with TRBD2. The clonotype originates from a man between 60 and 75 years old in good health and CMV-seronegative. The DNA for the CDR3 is TGTGCCAGCAGCCGTGGGACTAGCGGAGATACGCAGTATTTT. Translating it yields CASSRGTSGDTQYF.